This T cell receptor (beta chain) was recorded in a study of T-cell reconstitution after alpha-beta-depleted transplantation in children. Preparation of the TCRbeta library was carried out with unique molecular identifiers. Via MiXCR, TCRdb re-called the PCR reads, giving one row per CDR3 protein. The top ten clones hold over 25% of a sample with about a million distinct CDR3 sequences, roughly 29% of them seen once. The V gene end was trimmed by 5 bases and the J gene end by 4 bases; junction bases not matched to a gene: 10. The germline gives CDR1 SGHAT, CDR2 FQNNGV. The CDR3 totals 18 residues. The material sequenced was PBMCs, mostly from graft donor cells, taken 360 days after TCRalphabeta/CD19-depleted stem cell transplant. The chain employs TRBV11-2 and TRBJ2-2; 13 bases line up with TRBD2. The TCR was taken from a boy less than two years old who had a stem cell transplant for SCID, so the T cells may come from the graft donor. The CDR3 bases are TGTGCCAGCAGCATGACTAGCGGGGGGTCTCGTGTCACCGGGGAGCTGTTTTTT. It yields the protein CASSMTSGGSRVTGELFF.